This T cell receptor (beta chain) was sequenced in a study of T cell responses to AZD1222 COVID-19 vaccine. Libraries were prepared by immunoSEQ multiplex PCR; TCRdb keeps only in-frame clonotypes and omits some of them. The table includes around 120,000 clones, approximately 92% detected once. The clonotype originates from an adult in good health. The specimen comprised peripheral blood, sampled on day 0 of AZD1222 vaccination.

CDR3 sequence reads: CSVAPGGTDTQYF. CDR3 coding DNA: TGCAGCGTCGCCCCTGGGGGTACAGATACGCAGTATTTT. This chain uses TRBV29-1 with TRBJ2-3, with D perhaps matching TRBD1 or TRBD2 (5 bases each). In germline, CDR1 is SQVTM, CDR2 ANQGSEA. V shed 6 bases and J shed 3 bases, with 13 bases lying between them. The CDR3 spans 13 residues.